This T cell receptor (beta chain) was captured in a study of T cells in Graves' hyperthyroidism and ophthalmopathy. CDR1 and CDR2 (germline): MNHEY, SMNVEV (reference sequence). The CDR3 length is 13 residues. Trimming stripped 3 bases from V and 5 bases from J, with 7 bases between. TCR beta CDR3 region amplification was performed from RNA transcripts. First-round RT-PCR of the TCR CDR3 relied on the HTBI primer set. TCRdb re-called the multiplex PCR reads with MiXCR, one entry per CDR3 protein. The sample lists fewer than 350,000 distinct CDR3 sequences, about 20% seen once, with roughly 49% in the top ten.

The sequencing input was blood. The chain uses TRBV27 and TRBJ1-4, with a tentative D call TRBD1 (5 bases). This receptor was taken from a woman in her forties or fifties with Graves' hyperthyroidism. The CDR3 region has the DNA TGTGCCAGCAGTTTTTCAGGGAATGAAAAACTGTTTTTT. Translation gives CASSFSGNEKLFF.